This T cell receptor (beta chain) was sequenced in a study of regulatory T cells in long-lasting Graves disease. General observations from the study: Persistent Graves' patients showed less TCR diversity than newly diagnosed ones. TRBV28, TRBJ1-2 and TRBJ2-5 emerged as the favored segments in persistent disease.

This clonotype was counted ten times or more. No antigen is known for it. There are 15 residues in the CDR3. V was clipped by 4 bases and J by 7 bases, with 21 bases between them. Germline loops: CDR1 SGHRS, CDR2 YFSETQ. CDR3 regions were amplified by Arm-PCR using iRepertoire HTBI primers to build TCR beta libraries. In TCRdb, the multiplex PCR reads were re-called with MiXCR into one record per CDR3 protein. The table lists 410,000 or so distinct CDR3 sequences, more than 13% of them singletons. Documented time point: newly diagnosed GD, antithyroid drugs for less than 3 months. The authors made the TCR library using RNA they extracted from PBMCs. These same records also appear under a second study, on T cells in Graves' hyperthyroidism and ophthalmopathy.

The chain links TRBV5-1 to TRBJ2-7, with D possibly TRBD1 on 8 matching bases. This sample comprised peripheral blood mononuclear cells (PBMCs), obtained at new diagnosis, from a patient treated with antithyroid drugs. The TCR originated in a woman aged 30 to 39 with Graves disease. CDR3 in DNA: TGCGCCAGCAGCATAGACAGGGGAGGGCCTCGGGAGCAGTACTTC. Its translation is CASSIDRGGPREQYF.